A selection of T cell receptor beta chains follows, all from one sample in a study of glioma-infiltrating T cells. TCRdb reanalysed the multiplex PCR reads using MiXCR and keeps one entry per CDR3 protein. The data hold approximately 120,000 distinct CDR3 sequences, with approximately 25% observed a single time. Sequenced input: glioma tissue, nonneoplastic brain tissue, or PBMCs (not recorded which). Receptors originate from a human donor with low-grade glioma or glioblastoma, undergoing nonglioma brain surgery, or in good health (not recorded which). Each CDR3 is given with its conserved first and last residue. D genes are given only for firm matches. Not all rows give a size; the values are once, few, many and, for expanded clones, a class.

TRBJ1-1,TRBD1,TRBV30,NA,CAWSRNRGNTEAFF,TGTGCCTGGAGCCGGAACAGGGGGAACACTGAAGCTTTCTTT
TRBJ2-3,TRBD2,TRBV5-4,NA,CASSLPPLAGGQNTQYF,TGTGCCAGCAGCTTGCCCCCGCTAGCGGGAGGGCAAAATACGCAGTATTTT
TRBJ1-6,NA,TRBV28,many,CASSLWGSDNSPLHF,TGTGCCAGCAGTTTATGGGGGTCAGATAATTCACCCCTCCACTTT
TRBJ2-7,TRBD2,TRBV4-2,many,CASSQGARDYSYEQYF,TGTGCCAGCAGCCAAGGAGCCAGGGACTACTCCTACGAGCAGTACTTC
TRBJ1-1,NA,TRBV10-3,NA,CAISDTYQTEAFF,TGTGCCATCAGTGACACGTATCAAACTGAAGCTTTCTTT
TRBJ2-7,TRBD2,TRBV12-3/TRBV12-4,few,CASRHGTSGAYEQYF,TGTGCCAGCAGGCATGGGACTAGCGGGGCCTACGAGCAGTACTTC
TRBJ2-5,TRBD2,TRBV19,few,CASSTPPTSGRGQETQYF,TGTGCCAGTAGTACCCCCCCTACTAGCGGAAGGGGTCAAGAGACCCAGTACTTC
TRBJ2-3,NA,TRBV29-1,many,CSVVTPPDTQYF,TGCAGCGTGGTGACCCCCCCAGATACGCAGTATTTT
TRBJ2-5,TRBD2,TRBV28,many,CASSVLAGEETQYF,TGTGCCAGCAGTGTCCTAGCGGGAGAAGAGACCCAGTACTTC
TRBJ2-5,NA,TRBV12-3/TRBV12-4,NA,CASSTGDRQETQYF,TGTGCCAGCAGTACGGGCGATCGCCAAGAGACCCAGTACTTC
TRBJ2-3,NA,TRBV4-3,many,CASSQEGQFGTDTQYF,TGCGCCAGCAGCCAAGAAGGACAGTTCGGCACAGATACGCAGTATTTT
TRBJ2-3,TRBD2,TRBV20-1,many,CSARGASGRSTDTQYF,TGCAGTGCTAGAGGTGCTAGCGGGCGGTCCACAGATACGCAGTATTTT
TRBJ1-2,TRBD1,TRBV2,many,CASRLGQGPYGYTF,TGTGCCAGCAGACTGGGACAGGGGCCGTATGGCTACACCTTC
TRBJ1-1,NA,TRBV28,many,CASSPLTGLNTEAFF,TGTGCCAGCAGTCCGTTGACAGGACTGAACACTGAAGCTTTCTTT
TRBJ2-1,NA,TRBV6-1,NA,CASSPRHINEQLF,TGTGCCAGCAGCCCCCGACATATAAATGAGCAGTTATTC
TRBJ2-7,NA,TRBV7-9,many,CASSGTSSYEQYF,TGTGCCAGCTCCGGGACAAGCTCCTACGAGCAGTACTTC
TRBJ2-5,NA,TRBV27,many,CASSLAGRSGETQYF,TGTGCCAGCAGTTTAGCGGGCAGGTCGGGGGAGACCCAGTACTTC
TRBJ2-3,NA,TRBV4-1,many,CASSQVAVPGGTDTQYF,TGCGCCAGCAGCCAAGTCGCCGTGCCCGGGGGCACAGATACGCAGTATTTT
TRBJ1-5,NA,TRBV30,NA,CAWSGQLLSSQPQHF,TGTGCCTGGAGTGGACAACTCCTCAGCAGTCAGCCCCAGCATTTT
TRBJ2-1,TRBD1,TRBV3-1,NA,CASSRPDRFPYNEQFF,TGTGCCAGCAGCCGCCCGGACAGGTTCCCATACAATGAGCAGTTCTTC
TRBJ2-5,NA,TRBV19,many,CASSLDREETQYF,TGTGCCAGTAGTCTGGACAGAGAAGAGACCCAGTACTTC
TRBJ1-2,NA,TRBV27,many,CASSSRGTNYGYTF,TGTGCCAGCAGTTCTAGGGGAACTAACTATGGCTACACCTTC
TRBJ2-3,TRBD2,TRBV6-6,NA,CASSYSASGVTDTKYF,TGTGCCAGCAGTTACTCGGCTAGCGGGGTGACAGATACGAAGTATTTC
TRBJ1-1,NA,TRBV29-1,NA,CSVAATGLNTEAFF,TGCAGCGTTGCCGCGACAGGCTTGAACACTGAAGCTTTCTTT
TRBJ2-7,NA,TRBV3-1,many,CASSQRGEGGRGNEQYF,TGTGCCAGCAGCCAACGCGGGGAAGGTGGCAGGGGAAACGAGCAGTACTTC
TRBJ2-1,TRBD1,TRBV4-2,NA,CASSRQTGYLSYNEQFF,TGTGCCAGCAGCCGCCAGACAGGGTACCTCTCCTACAATGAGCAGTTCTTC
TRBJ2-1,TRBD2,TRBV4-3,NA,CASSQDTGGHRREQFF,TGCGCCAGCAGCCAAGATACGGGAGGGCATCGCCGTGAGCAGTTCTTC
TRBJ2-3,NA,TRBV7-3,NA,CASTFSPISDTQYF,TGTGCCAGCACCTTTAGCCCAATCTCAGATACGCAGTATTTT
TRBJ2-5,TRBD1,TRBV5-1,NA,CASSVPLGQGSSKTQYF,TGCGCCAGCAGCGTCCCGCTCGGACAGGGCTCTTCGAAGACCCAGTACTTC
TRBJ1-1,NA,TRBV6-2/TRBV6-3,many,CASSSQNTEAFF,TGTGCCAGCAGTTCCCAGAACACTGAAGCTTTCTTT
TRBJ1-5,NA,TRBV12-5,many,CASGSHTGTPTFHSSPPGYF,TGTGCTAGTGGTTCACATACCGGGACGCCTACTTTCCACTCCTCACCCCCCGGGTATTTT
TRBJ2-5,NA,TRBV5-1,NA,CASSKPQETQYF,TGCGCCAGCAGTAAACCTCAAGAGACCCAGTACTTC
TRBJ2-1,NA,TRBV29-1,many,CSVERGIGNEQFF,TGCAGCGTTGAGCGAGGGATAGGAAATGAGCAGTTCTTC
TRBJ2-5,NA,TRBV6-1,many,CASSEWGGETQYF,TGTGCCAGCAGTGAATGGGGCGGGGAGACCCAGTACTTC
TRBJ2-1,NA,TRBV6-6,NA,CASSYSPYSVSSYIEQFF,TGTGCCAGCAGTTACAGCCCTTATAGCGTGAGCTCCTACATTGAGCAGTTCTTC
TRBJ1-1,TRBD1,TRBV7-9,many,CASSGGQYTEAFF,TGTGCCAGCAGCGGGGGACAGTACACTGAAGCTTTCTTT
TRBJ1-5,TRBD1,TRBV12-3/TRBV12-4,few,CASSLGEGAYSNQPQHF,TGTGCCAGCAGTTTAGGCGAGGGGGCGTATAGCAATCAGCCCCAGCATTTT
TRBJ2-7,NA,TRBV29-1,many,CSVAGIHEQYF,TGCAGCGTTGCTGGGATCCACGAGCAGTACTTC
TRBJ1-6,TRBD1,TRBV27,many,CASSLRTGTGGSPLHF,TGTGCCAGCAGTCTTCGAACGGGGACAGGGGGTTCACCCCTCCACTTT
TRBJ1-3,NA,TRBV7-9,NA,CASSSGSASGNTIYF,TGTGCCAGCAGCTCCGGGTCCGCCTCTGGAAACACCATATATTTT
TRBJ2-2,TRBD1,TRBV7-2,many,CASSPNRDSIGELFF,TGTGCCAGCAGCCCAAACCGGGACAGTATAGGGGAGCTGTTTTTT
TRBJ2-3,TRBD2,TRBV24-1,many,CATSTSAETTDTQYF,TGTGCCACCAGTACTAGCGCCGAAACCACAGATACGCAGTATTTT
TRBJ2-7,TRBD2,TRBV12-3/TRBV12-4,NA,CASSPKQSGVLYEQYF,TGTGCCAGCAGCCCTAAACAAAGCGGGGTACTCTACGAGCAGTACTTC
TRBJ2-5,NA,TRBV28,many,CASSSALQGETQYF,TGTGCCAGCAGTTCGGCACTCCAGGGAGAGACCCAGTACTTC
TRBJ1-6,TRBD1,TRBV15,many,CATRQGDNSPLHF,TGTGCCACCAGGCAGGGGGATAATTCACCCCTCCACTTT
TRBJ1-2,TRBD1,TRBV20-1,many,CSARTQGQGANYGYTF,TGCAGTGCTAGAACCCAGGGACAGGGGGCCAACTATGGCTACACCTTC
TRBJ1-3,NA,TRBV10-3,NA,CAIMGGAGLGNTIYF,TGTGCCATCATGGGGGGCGCAGGACTTGGAAACACCATATATTTT
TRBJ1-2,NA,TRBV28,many,CASSNPIGYTF,TGTGCCAGCAGCAATCCTATTGGCTACACCTTC
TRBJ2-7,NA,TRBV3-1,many,CASSEAREATYEQYF,TGTGCCAGCAGCGAGGCGAGGGAGGCTACCTACGAGCAGTACTTC
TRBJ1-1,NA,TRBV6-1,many,CASSTQGGGNAFF,TGTGCCAGCAGTACACAGGGAGGTGGGAATGCTTTCTTT
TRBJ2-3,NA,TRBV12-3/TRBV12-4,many,CASSFWGNTQYF,TGTGCCAGCAGTTTTTGGGGAAATACGCAGTATTTT
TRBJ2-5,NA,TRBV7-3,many,CASSLRFQETQYF,TGTGCCAGCAGCTTAAGATTCCAAGAGACCCAGTACTTC
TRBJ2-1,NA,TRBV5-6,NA,CASSFEYNEQFF,TGTGCCAGCAGCTTCGAATACAATGAGCAGTTCTTC
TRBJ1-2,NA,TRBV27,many,CASSKGAAFRPGYTF,TGTGCCAGCAGTAAAGGTGCGGCGTTCAGACCTGGCTACACCTTC
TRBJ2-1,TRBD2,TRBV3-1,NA,CASSQTSGRPHEQFF,TGTGCCAGCAGCCAAACTAGCGGGAGGCCCCATGAGCAGTTCTTC